The clone carrying this TCR beta chain was counted only a few times. The data derive from a study of cytomegalovirus exposure and HLA in healthy donors. Trimming shortened V by 2 bases and J by 2 bases, and 8 bases separated the two germline ends. The CDR3 covers 15 residues. Germline V CDR1 and CDR2: SGDLS, YYNGEE. Vbeta (60) and Jbeta (13) primers were used in the PCR. Here immunoSEQ multiplex PCR was the method, and the copy in TCRdb shows in-frame clones only, minus some. The sample shows around 110,000 clones, under 85% of them seen only once. The rearrangement joins TRBV9 to TRBJ2-6; D uncertain. This sequence originates from a woman between 18 and 29 years old in good health and CMV-seronegative. What was sequenced was PBMCs. CDR3 amino acids: CASSVLVAGANVLTF. The CDR3 region has the DNA TGTGCCAGCAGCGTCTTAGTAGCTGGGGCCAACGTCCTGACTTTC.